This T cell receptor (beta chain) was recorded in a study of radiation and T cells in renal cell carcinoma. Produced via immunoSEQ multiplex PCR; TCRdb's table is partial and in-frame only. Here the sample spans approximately 150,000 clones, roughly 90% being singletons. With respect to this clone: The antigen is unknown.

Whole-study results and caveats: From baseline, blood top tumor clonotypes peaked at 2 weeks post-radiation.

Noted time point: blood 4 weeks post-SBRT, at nephrectomy. Treatment given: 15 Gy SBRT to primary tumor, nephrectomy 4 weeks later. The sequences come from blood, collected from a patient whose treatment included radiotherapy and nephrectomy. This clonotype originated in a woman between 50 and 59 years old with renal cell carcinoma.

CDR3 sequence: CASSLEGDVGYTF. The DNA for the CDR3 is TGTGCCAGCAGCTTAGAGGGCGACGTAGGCTACACCTTC. The V and J genes are TRBV7-9 and TRBJ1-2, with no clear D. Germline CDR1 reads SEHNR; CDR2 reads FQNEAQ (reference sequence). The CDR3 is 13 residues long. Deletions cut 1 base from V and 8 bases from J, with 11 bases between.